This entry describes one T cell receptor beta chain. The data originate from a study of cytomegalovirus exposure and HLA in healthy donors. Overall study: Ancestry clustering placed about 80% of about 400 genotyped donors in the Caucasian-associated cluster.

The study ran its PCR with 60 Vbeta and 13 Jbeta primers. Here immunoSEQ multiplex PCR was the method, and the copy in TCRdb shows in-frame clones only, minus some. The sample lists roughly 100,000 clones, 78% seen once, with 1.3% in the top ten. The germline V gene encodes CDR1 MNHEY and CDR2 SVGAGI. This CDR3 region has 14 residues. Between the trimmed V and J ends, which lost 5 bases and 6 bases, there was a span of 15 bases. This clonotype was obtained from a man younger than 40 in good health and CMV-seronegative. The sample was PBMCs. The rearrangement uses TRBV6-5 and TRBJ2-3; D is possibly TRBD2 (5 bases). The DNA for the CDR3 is TGTGCCAGCAGTCCGGACTCATATCTGGATACGCAGTATTTT. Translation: CASSPDSYLDTQYF.